The 5 T cell receptor beta chains reported below all come from one sample, sequenced in a study of blood T cell repertoires in COVID-19. This table comes from immunoSEQ multiplex PCR, and its TCRdb copy is limited to in-frame clones, with some not included. The sample lists about 33,000 clones, nearly 80% seen once, with 30% to 40% in the top ten. Source material: peripheral blood. Receptor source: a man older than 75 with acute or convalescent COVID-19.

This clone was recorded only once. The rearrangement links TRBV10-3 to TRBJ2-5; 7 nucleotides align to TRBD2. Unmatched junction bases numbered 1, after V lost 6 bases and J lost 3 bases. Looked up from germline, CDR1 is ENHRY and CDR2 is SYGVKD. The CDR3 is made up of 12 amino acids. The CDR3: CAIRGGEETQYF. The CDR3 bases are TGTGCCATCAGGGGGGGGGAAGAGACCCAGTACTTC.

The chain recombines TRBV9 with TRBJ1-3, with 9 bases lining up with TRBD1. V shed 3 bases and J 2 bases; nucleotides not matched to a gene: 9. This CDR3 is built from 17 residues. Germline CDR1 is SGDLS and CDR2 is YYNGEE. CDR3 coding DNA: TGTGCCAGCAGCGAGCCCTGGGGACAGGGTACTGGAAACACCATATATTTT. Its protein is CASSEPWGQGTGNTIYF.

This rearrangement joins TRBV4-1 to TRBJ1-2; a weak D match, TRBD1 (6 bases). In germline, CDR1 is MGHRA, CDR2 YSYEKL. Trimming cost V 4 bases and J 0 bases, with 12 bases left between them. The CDR3 runs 15 residues. CDR3 in amino acids: CASSPGQIANYGYTF. The CDR3 bases are TGCGCCAGCAGCCCCGGACAGATAGCTAACTATGGCTACACCTTC.

This clone was seen only a few times. The V call is TRBV19, the J call TRBJ2-1; 7 nucleotides line up with TRBD2. The CDR3 has 19 residues. Germline trimming cut 1 base from V and 0 bases from J; bases unmatched to any gene: 12. Germline V lookup: CDR1 LNHDA, CDR2 SQIVND (reference sequence). The CDR3 here is CASSIVGGGPSSSYNEQFF. CDR3 nucleotide sequence: TGTGCCAGTAGTATAGTGGGCGGGGGACCTTCCAGCTCCTACAATGAGCAGTTCTTC.

CDR3 coding DNA: TGCGCCAGCAGCTTGGGCGGTGGATCGGGGGGTGGCCAAGAGACCCAGTACTTC. This encodes CASSLGGGSGGGQETQYF. The rearrangement links TRBV5-1 to TRBJ2-5; 7 bases are shared with TRBD2. The CDR3 length is 18 residues. Trimming cost V 0 bases and J 1 base; bases outside gene matches: 12. Germline CDR1 reads SGHRS; CDR2 reads YFSETQ.